These 26 T cell receptor beta chains share one sample of origin, sequenced in a study of beta chain bispecific antibodies for T cell cancers. General study points: In these mixed samples, most targeted TRBV reads derived from the leukemia cell line.

T cells were expanded from blood mononuclear cells for 3 to 4 days with anti-CD3 OKT3 or CD3/CD28 beads. Antigen specificity for these receptors is unknown. TCRdb re-analysed the 5' RACE reads in MiXCR, keeping a single row per CDR3 protein. The repertoire includes some 21,000 distinct CDR3 sequences, about 2.6% of them detected once, and about a third sits in the top ten. Sequenced sample: healthy donor T cells cultured with leukemia cells. The receptors originated from a human donor in good health. Some clones in this sample may be carry-over from other donors' samples.

This clonotype was observed many times. The chain couples TRBV5-1 to TRBJ2-2, with a weak D call TRBD2 (6 bases). CDR1 is SGHRS and CDR2 is YFSETQ in the germline V gene. This CDR3 region has 12 residues. With 5 bases removed from V and 10 bases from J, the gap between germline ends came to 12 bases. The CDR3 region has the DNA TGCGCCAGCAGGGGCCCGGGGGTGGAGCTGTTTTTT. Amino acid sequence: CASRGPGVELFF.

This clonotype was found many times. V gene TRBV9 combines with J gene TRBJ2-5, with D perhaps matching TRBD1 (5 bases). The CDR3 loop spans 15 amino acids. V was cut by 0 bases and J by 4 bases, with 13 bases left in between. In germline, CDR1 is SGDLS, CDR2 YYNGEE. CDR3 loop: CASSVGVREGETQYF. The CDR3 coding sequence is TGTGCCAGCAGCGTAGGGGTCAGGGAAGGAGAGACCCAGTACTTC.

This clonotype was recorded many times. The chain recombines TRBV27 with TRBJ2-7, with D tentatively TRBD2 (5 bases). Trimming removed 5 bases from V and 1 base from J, with 15 bases in between. There are 15 residues in the CDR3. Germline assignment: CDR1 MNHEY and CDR2 SMNVEV (reference sequence). CDR3 DNA: TGTGCCAGCAGTCCGGACTCAAACCCGTCCTACGAGCAGTACTTC. As protein: CASSPDSNPSYEQYF.

This clonotype was seen many times. The rearrangement links TRBV18 to TRBJ2-7; TRBD1 matches 8 bases. This CDR3 has 15 residues. V lost 3 bases to trimming and J lost 4 bases; unmatched junction nucleotides: 8. Germline V lookup: CDR1 KGHSH, CDR2 LQKENI. In nucleotides, the CDR3 is TGTGCCAGCTCACCCTCCGGGACAGGCTTTTACGAGCAGTACTTC. Encoded protein: CASSPSGTGFYEQYF.

This clonotype was detected many times. The chain couples TRBV15 to TRBJ2-2; 7 bases are shared with TRBD2. From germline, CDR1 is LNHNV and CDR2 YYDKDF (reference sequence). The CDR3 totals 14 residues. The V and J ends lost 8 bases and 5 bases, in that order; junction bases with no gene match: 8. DNA for the CDR3: TGTGCCACCCGGGGGGAGGCGAGGACCGGGGAGCTGTTTTTT. Residues: CATRGEARTGELFF.

This clonotype was found many times. V is TRBV11-2 and J is TRBJ2-3; D may correspond to TRBD1 or TRBD2 (5 bases each). The V gene lost 4 bases and the J gene lost 0 bases, with 11 bases spanning the gap. The CDR3 consists of 15 residues. Germline V gene sequence: CDR1 SGHAT, CDR2 FQNNGV. CDR3: CASSSGTISTDTQYF. The DNA for the CDR3 is TGTGCCAGCAGCTCTGGGACCATTAGCACAGATACGCAGTATTTT.

This clonotype was picked up many times. The J gene is TRBJ2-3, the V gene TRBV4-1; TRBD2 aligns across 10 bases. Germline V gives CDR1 MGHRA, CDR2 YSYEKL. The V and J ends lost 4 bases and 4 bases, in that order; junction bases with no gene match: 2. The CDR3 has 14 residues. The CDR3 bases are TGCGCCAGCAGCCGGACTAGCGGATCAGATACGCAGTATTTT. As protein: CASSRTSGSDTQYF.

This clonotype was counted many times. J is TRBJ2-2 and V is TRBV30; 7 bases fit TRBD2. The junction had 11 bases not matched to a gene; V was cut back by 5 bases and J by 8 bases. Germline loops: CDR1 GTSNPN, CDR2 SVGIG (reference sequence). The CDR3 runs 14 residues. For the CDR3, the DNA is TGTGCCTGGGGATTGGTACTAGCGAATGGGGAGCTGTTTTTT. It codes for CAWGLVLANGELFF.

The chain joins TRBV5-6 to TRBJ2-3; D could derive from TRBD1 or TRBD2 (5 bases each). The germline V gene has CDR1 SGHDT and CDR2 YYEEEE. Trimming removed 2 bases at V and 11 bases at J, with 33 bases between. CDR3 length: 19 residues. The CDR3 DNA follows: TGTGCCAGCAGCTTATGGGGTATTGGGGGAGCGGATCTTCATATGGGGCAGTATTTT. Translating gives CASSLWGIGGADLHMGQYF. Combining the CDR3 with reference TRBV5-6 and TRBJ2-3 gives the whole variable domain DAGVTQSPTHLIKTRGQQVTLRCSPKSGHDTVSWYQQALGQGPQFIFQYYEEEERQRGNFPDRFSGHQFPNYSSELNVNALLLGDSALYLCASSLWGIGGADLHMGQYFGPGTRLTVL.

The rearrangement joins TRBV27 to TRBJ2-7; 7 bases are shared with TRBD1. Germline lookup yields CDR1 MNHEY and CDR2 SMNVEV (reference sequence). The V gene end was trimmed by 6 bases and the J gene end by 3 bases; junction bases not matched to a gene: 5. The CDR3 totals 13 residues. The CDR3 nucleotides are TGTGCCAGCAGGATCAGGGGGAACTACGAGCAGTACTTC. This gives the protein CASRIRGNYEQYF.

This clonotype has ten or more counts. The V and J genes are TRBV5-1 and TRBJ2-1; tentative D call: TRBD2 (5 bases). Germline V CDR1 and CDR2: SGHRS, YFSETQ. V gave up 3 bases and J gave up 7 bases, with 5 bases separating them. The CDR3 runs 11 residues. The CDR3 nucleotides read TGCGCCAGCAGCTGGGAGAATGAGCAGTTCTTC. It translates to CASSWENEQFF.

The J gene is TRBJ1-1, the V gene TRBV20-1; D is perhaps TRBD1 (5 bases). Trimming removed 2 bases at V and 0 bases at J, with 19 bases between. Germline lookup yields CDR1 DFQATT and CDR2 SNEGSKA (reference sequence). The CDR3 runs 17 residues. In nucleotides, the CDR3 is TGCAGTGCTAGACCTCGGAGGGGCGATTGGTTGAACACTGAAGCTTTCTTT. This gives the protein CSARPRRGDWLNTEAFF.

The sample holds many counts of this clonotype. The V and J genes are TRBV28 and TRBJ2-7; D not resolved. The V end was cut by 9 bases, the J end by 5 bases, with 17 bases between. Germline V CDR1 and CDR2: MDHEN, SYDVKM. There are 13 residues in the CDR3. This CDR3 is CASCVGGWHEQYF. DNA of the CDR3: TGTGCCAGTTGTGTGGGTGGATGGCACGAGCAGTACTTC.

This clonotype was found a few times. This chain's CDR3 is CASSLTQETQYF. DNA for the CDR3: TGTGCCAGCAGCCTGACCCAAGAGACCCAGTACTTC. The rearrangement uses TRBV5-5 and TRBJ2-5; D unresolved. Germline assignment: CDR1 SGHKS and CDR2 YYEKEE (reference sequence). The CDR3 has 12 residues. Trimming cost V 4 bases and J 1 base, with 5 bases left between them.

There are many counts of this clonotype. J is TRBJ2-3 and V is TRBV5-1, with D possibly TRBD1 on 6 matching bases. V was clipped by 2 bases and J by 0 bases, with 16 bases between them. Looked up from germline, CDR1 is SGHRS and CDR2 is YFSETQ. CDR3 length equals 17 residues. The CDR3 loop reads CASSFERGSTSTDTQYF. The CDR3, as DNA: TGCGCCAGCAGCTTCGAGAGGGGGTCTACTAGCACAGATACGCAGTATTTT.

At least ten counts were recorded for this clonotype. The chain employs TRBV6-1 and TRBJ1-5; 9 nucleotides agree with TRBD1. The CDR3 spans 14 residues. Germline assignment: CDR1 MNHNS and CDR2 SASEGT. The V gene end was trimmed by 6 bases and the J gene end by 5 bases; junction bases not matched to a gene: 5. The chain's CDR3 is CASRGTGRHQPQHF. In DNA, the CDR3 is TGTGCCAGCAGGGGGACAGGGAGGCATCAGCCCCAGCATTTT.

There are a few counts of this clonotype. The rearrangement uses TRBV5-1 and TRBJ2-5; maybe TRBD1 (6 bases). V was cut by 1 base and J by 5 bases, with 21 bases left in between. Germline V lookup: CDR1 SGHRS, CDR2 YFSETQ. The CDR3 has 17 residues. The CDR3 region is CASSLTTYREREETQYF. In DNA form, the CDR3 reads TGCGCCAGCAGCTTGACCACCTACAGGGAAAGGGAGGAGACCCAGTACTTC.

This clonotype showed up many times. V gene TRBV2 combines with J gene TRBJ2-7, with unresolved D. The CDR3 totals 15 residues. Germline lookup yields CDR1 SNHLY and CDR2 FYNNEI. Trimming stripped 4 bases from V and 2 bases from J, with 15 bases between. In DNA form, the CDR3 reads TGTGCCAGCAGTGTTATAGTAAACAGCGCCTACGAGCAGTACTTC. Translated, it gives CASSVIVNSAYEQYF.

The V gene is TRBV19, the J gene TRBJ2-3, with 12 bases lining up with TRBD1. The trim removed 4 bases at V and 4 bases at J, leaving 3 bases unmatched. Germline assignment: CDR1 LNHDA and CDR2 SQIVND (reference sequence). This CDR3 spans 15 amino acids. The chain's CDR3 is CASSKGQGAADTQYF. The CDR3 DNA reads TGTGCCAGTAGTAAGGGACAGGGGGCCGCAGATACGCAGTATTTT.

In this sample, this clonotype turned up many times. The chain carries TRBV7-9 and TRBJ2-7; D unclear. Trimming left V 0 bases short and J 5 bases short, with 8 bases between. Germline CDR1 is SEHNR and CDR2 is FQNEAQ (reference sequence). The CDR3 sequence is 13 residues long. The CDR3 sequence: CASSLAPNDEQYF. CDR3 DNA: TGTGCCAGCAGCTTAGCCCCAAACGACGAGCAGTACTTC.

This clonotype has a count of ten or more. This chain connects TRBV19 to TRBJ1-5; D is undetermined. The V gene lost 7 bases and the J gene lost 1 base, with 8 bases spanning the gap. Germline values: CDR1 LNHDA, CDR2 SQIVND (reference sequence). The CDR3 has 13 amino acids. The CDR3 DNA reads as TGTGCCAGTAACCCCCGGAGCAATCAGCCCCAGCATTTT. It translates to CASNPRSNQPQHF. The full variable domain, with the rest looked up from reference TRBV19 and TRBJ1-5, is DGGITQSPKYLFRKEGQNVTLSCEQNLNHDAMYWYRQDPGQGLRLIYYSQIVNDFQKGDIAEGYSVSREKKESFPLTVTSAQKNPTAFYLCASNPRSNQPQHFGDGTRLSIL.

This clonotype was recorded many times. The V call is TRBV7-2, the J call TRBJ1-2, with unresolved D. This CDR3 comprises 14 residues. The germline V gene has CDR1 SGHTA and CDR2 FQGNSA. Trimming shortened V by 6 bases and J by 3 bases, and 14 bases separated the two germline ends. CDR3 in amino acids: CASSSMVLDYGYTF. The CDR3 DNA follows: TGTGCCAGCAGTTCTATGGTCCTGGACTATGGCTACACCTTC.

A few counts support this clonotype. This chain links TRBV6-5 with TRBJ1-1; possibly TRBD1 for D (6 bases). This CDR3 has 14 amino acids. Germline V gene data show CDR1 as MNHEY and CDR2 as SVGAGI. The V gene lost 5 bases and the J gene lost 3 bases, with 13 bases spanning the gap. The CDR3 spells CASSTGAGDTEAFF. CDR3 DNA: TGTGCCAGCAGTACGGGGGCGGGGGACACTGAAGCTTTCTTT.

This clonotype was counted at least ten times. The rearrangement joins TRBV20-1 to TRBJ1-1, with 7 bases that match TRBD1. The CDR3 covers 11 residues. J lost 9 bases, V lost 7 bases, and 8 bases had no gene match. From germline, CDR1 is DFQATT and CDR2 SNEGSKA (reference sequence). The CDR3 coding sequence is TGCAGTGAGTGGACAGGAGATAAAGCTTTCTTT. Protein: CSEWTGDKAFF.

This clonotype has at least ten counts. The chain has TRBV12-3 or TRBV12-4 and TRBJ2-3, with 12 bases aligning to TRBD1. This CDR3 region has 16 residues. Unmatched junction bases numbered 5, after V lost 5 bases and J lost 2 bases. The CDR3 is CASSGGQGAITDTQYF. The CDR3 bases are TGTGCCAGCAGTGGGGGACAGGGGGCGATCACAGATACGCAGTATTTT.

This clonotype was found many times. The genes are TRBV28 and TRBJ1-2; 7 nucleotides line up with TRBD1. After removal of 10 bases from V and 3 bases from J, the junction contained 8 bases not matched to a gene. CDR1 is MDHEN and CDR2 is SYDVKM in the germline V gene. The CDR3 contains 13 residues. The CDR3 DNA is TGTGCCACCGCGGAGGGGGCGGACTATGGCTACACCTTC. This codes for CATAEGADYGYTF.